These T cell receptor beta chains were read from a single sample in a study of T cell responses to AZD1222 COVID-19 vaccine. Data came from immunoSEQ multiplex PCR; TCRdb stores just in-frame clones and leaves some out. The sample lists 120,000 to 150,000 clones; 70% to 90% were seen once. The sample in question was peripheral blood, obtained on day 0 of AZD1222 vaccination. All receptors come from an adult in good health. CDR3s include the opening cysteine and the closing phenylalanine or tryptophan. The D gene is left open where the match is weak. Where a row states a size, it is once, few, many or the class of an expanded clone; other rows omit it.

CAWSGGLSEKLFF,TGTGCCTGGAGTGGGGGACTGAGTGAAAAACTGTTTTTT,-,-,TRBJ1-4,TRBV30
CASSPLTGSGANVLTF,TGTGCCAGCAGCCCATTGACAGGGTCTGGGGCCAACGTCCTGACTTTC,-,TRBD1,TRBJ2-6,TRBV5-5
CASSPRTGEAFF,TGTGCCAGCAGTCCGAGGACAGGCGAAGCTTTCTTT,-,TRBD1,TRBJ1-1,TRBV12-3/TRBV12-4
CASRYSGGRTYEQYF,TGTGCCAGCAGGTATAGCGGGGGCCGAACCTACGAGCAGTACTTC,-,TRBD2,TRBJ2-7,TRBV6-5
CASSPQLAVVTEAFF,TGTGCCAGCAGCCCACAACTGGCAGTTGTCACTGAAGCTTTCTTT,-,-,TRBJ1-1,TRBV5-5
CSVEGRGYRVPTF,TGCAGCGTTGAAGGCAGGGGATATAGAGTTCCCACCTTC,-,-,TRBJ1-2,TRBV29-1
CASSLGAGGPSEQFF,TGTGCCAGCAGCTTGGGGGCGGGGGGGCCCTCCGAGCAGTTCTTC,once,TRBD2,TRBJ2-1,TRBV5-4
CASSARGARIANTEAFF,TGTGCCAGCAGCGCGCGGGGGGCGCGCATCGCGAACACTGAAGCTTTCTTT,-,-,TRBJ1-1,TRBV3-1/TRBV3-2
CASSFQGGGGGQPQHF,TGTGCCAGCAGTTTCCAGGGGGGAGGAGGGGGACAGCCCCAGCATTTT,-,TRBD1,TRBJ1-5,TRBV28
CASSYSIGGTEEKLFF,TGTGCCAGCAGTTACTCGATAGGGGGGACAGAAGAAAAACTGTTTTTT,-,TRBD1,TRBJ1-4,TRBV6-5
CASRPSGVTNYGYTF,TGTGCCAGCAGACCATCAGGGGTCACTAACTATGGCTACACCTTC,-,-,TRBJ1-2,TRBV6-5
CASSQSNSETGGAKQYF,TGCGCCAGCAGCCAGTCAAATTCGGAAACAGGGGGCGCCAAGCAGTACTTC,-,TRBD1,TRBJ2-7,TRBV5-1
CASTPQGSRNTEAFF,TGCGCCAGCACGCCCCAGGGGTCCCGGAACACTGAAGCTTTCTTT,once,-,TRBJ1-1,TRBV4-3
CASSDRTGASSGNTIYF,TGTGCCAGCAGCGACCGGACAGGGGCCAGCTCTGGAAACACCATATATTTT,-,TRBD1,TRBJ1-3,TRBV9
CASSLSQGNTEAFF,TGTGCCAGCAGTTTATCTCAGGGGAACACTGAAGCTTTCTTT,-,-,TRBJ1-1,TRBV28